Detailed here is one TCR beta chain. The antigen remains undetermined. The sample is drawn from a study of T-cell memory formation after mild COVID-19. Points from the study as a whole: CD4/CD8 balance characterized clones contracting day 15 to 85, and CD4+ skew characterized later expanders. Still unconfirmed is whether the second-wave clones peaking on day 37 recognized SARS-CoV-2.

Via MiXCR, TCRdb re-called the 5' RACE reads, giving one row per CDR3 protein. The sample shows some 320,000 distinct CDR3 sequences, about 15% of them seen only once. Germline CDR1 DFQATT, CDR2 SNEGSKA (reference sequence). This CDR3 comprises 14 residues. Trimming pared 6 bases from V and 1 base from J, leaving 14 bases between. The chain links TRBV20-1 to TRBJ2-3; a weak D match, TRBD2 (5 bases). Input material: PBMCs or a T cell subset sorted from them (not recorded which). The source of this sequence is a man between 18 and 29 years old who had mild COVID-19 (a few samples of this study predate the infection). Cell type and time point are not known. In DNA, the CDR3 is TGCAGTGCGCCAGCGGCCCCTCGCACAGATACGCAGTATTTT. This codes for CSAPAAPRTDTQYF.